This record concerns one TCR beta chain sequence. The record originates from a study of control samples from healthy donors and cancer patients. Assay: immunoSEQ multiplex PCR; the TCRdb copy retains only in-frame clones and omits some. The repertoire holds about 130,000 clones, with about 88% as singletons. Unmatched junction bases numbered 9, after V lost 4 bases and J lost 0 bases. Germline V lookup: CDR1 MGHRA, CDR2 YSYEKL. This CDR3 region has 18 residues. The sample consisted of blood. V usage is TRBV4-1 and J usage is TRBJ1-4; TRBD1 matches at 9 bases. This TCR came from a man aged 45-65 years in good health. Written as DNA, the CDR3 is TGCGCCAGCAGCCCGGGACAGGGCCTAAAAGCAACTAATGAAAAACTGTTTTTT. Protein: CASSPGQGLKATNEKLFF.